This TCR beta chain was found in a study of blood T cell repertoires in COVID-19. Study information: Samples taken during acute and convalescent COVID-19 were collected in the United States, Italy and Spain. Nucleic acid was either cDNA or gDNA, and it came from T cells, B-cell-depleted T cells, or PBMCs.

Authors' processing steps: Using reference gene primer amplification, nucleated cell counts were estimated. Data came from immunoSEQ multiplex PCR; TCRdb stores just in-frame clones and leaves some out. From that table come the V and J calls and clone size; the DNA was used to work out D and trimming. The sample carries approximately 68,000 clones, 75% to 90% recorded once. This CDR3 spans 12 amino acids. CDR1 is LNHDA and CDR2 is SQIVND in the germline V gene (reference sequence). J lost 7 bases, V lost 10 bases, and 7 bases had no gene match. The sequence was obtained from a woman older than 75 with active or convalescent COVID-19. The sequencing sample was made of peripheral blood. The chain links TRBV19 to TRBJ1-1, with 9 bases matching TRBD1. This CDR3 reads CAKQGAGGEAFF. For the CDR3, the DNA is TGTGCCAAACAGGGGGCAGGAGGTGAAGCTTTCTTT.